The source of this TCR beta chain is a study of control samples from healthy donors and cancer patients. The repertoire was sequenced with immunoSEQ multiplex PCR; TCRdb's copy has only in-frame clones and lacks some. The data hold around 120,000 clones, with approximately 89% observed a single time. This sequence was found in a man aged 55 to 69 in good health. The sample consisted of blood.

The DNA of the CDR3 is TGTGCCAGTAGTTTGGCGGGGGGGCCAACAGATACGCAGTATTTT. It codes for CASSLAGGPTDTQYF. This chain joins TRBV19 and TRBJ2-3; TRBD2 matches 9 bases. This CDR3 contains 15 residues. Germline trimming cut 5 bases from V and 3 bases from J; bases unmatched to any gene: 6. The germline V gene encodes CDR1 LNHDA and CDR2 SQIVND (reference sequence).